The rows below give T cell receptor beta chains drawn from one sample of a study of blood T cell repertoires in COVID-19. The repertoire was sequenced with immunoSEQ multiplex PCR; TCRdb's copy has only in-frame clones and lacks some. This sample has about 82,000 clones, with about four fifths found just once. Input material: peripheral blood. The receptor source for this set is a woman between 40 and 55 years old with active or convalescent COVID-19. CDR3s include the opening cysteine and the closing phenylalanine or tryptophan. A D gene is named only where the DNA matches it firmly. Expanded clones are given a class, and other clones once, few, many or no size at all.

clone_size j_call v_call d_call cdr3_aa cdr3_nt
NA TRBJ1-1 TRBV5-4 NA CASSSPGHEDTEAFF TGTGCCAGCAGCTCCCCGGGACATGAGGACACTGAAGCTTTCTTT
NA TRBJ1-2 TRBV29-1 NA CSVAQDSNYGYTF TGCAGCGTTGCGCAGGACAGTAACTATGGCTACACCTTC
NA TRBJ1-5 TRBV19 TRBD1 CASSMGQGQEPQHF TGTGCCAGTAGTATGGGACAGGGGCAGGAGCCCCAGCATTTT
NA TRBJ2-5 TRBV27 NA CASSPTSVIETQYF TGTGCCAGCAGCCCCACCAGTGTTATAGAGACCCAGTACTTC
NA TRBJ2-1 TRBV7-9 NA CASSSQGGNEQFF TGTGCCAGCAGCTCACAGGGGGGGAATGAGCAGTTCTTC
NA TRBJ1-2 TRBV7-9 TRBD1 CASSRRTGGHYGYTF TGTGCCAGCAGCCGCAGGACAGGGGGTCACTATGGCTACACCTTC
NA TRBJ1-1 TRBV13 NA CASSLRGKLAEAFF TGTGCCAGCAGCTTACGGGGAAAGTTGGCTGAAGCTTTCTTT
NA TRBJ1-3 TRBV6-5 NA CASSPVPAGNTIYF TGTGCCAGCAGTCCCGTCCCCGCTGGAAACACCATATATTTT
once TRBJ2-3 TRBV5-1 NA CASMETTTTDTQYF TGCGCCAGCATGGAGACTACCACCACAGATACGCAGTATTTT
NA TRBJ2-5 TRBV6-5 TRBD2 CASRGLATQETQYF TGTGCCAGCAGAGGACTAGCCACACAAGAGACCCAGTACTTC
NA TRBJ1-2 TRBV10-1 TRBD1 CASSDGQGPNYGYTF TGCGCCAGCAGTGATGGACAGGGCCCTAACTATGGCTACACCTTC
NA TRBJ1-3 TRBV5-7 TRBD1 CASSGDRGGVVSGNTIYF TGTGCCAGCAGCGGGGACAGGGGGGGTGTTGTCTCTGGAAACACCATATATTTT
NA TRBJ2-7 TRBV20-1 NA CSASGVGNEQYF TGCAGTGCTAGTGGTGTCGGTAACGAGCAGTACTTC
few TRBJ1-4 TRBV27 NA CASSFGQANEKLFF TGTGCCAGCAGTTTCGGCCAGGCTAATGAAAAACTGTTTTTT
NA TRBJ1-2 TRBV5-6 TRBD1 CASSKQGVYGYTF TGTGCCAGCAGCAAACAGGGGGTCTATGGCTACACCTTC
NA TRBJ2-2 TRBV10-3 NA CAISGTVGVGTGELFF TGTGCCATCAGTGGGACAGTCGGGGTAGGGACCGGGGAGCTGTTTTTT
NA TRBJ2-7 TRBV7-3 TRBD2 CASSSGTSPHEQYF TGTGCCAGCAGCTCCGGGACTAGCCCACACGAGCAGTACTTC
NA TRBJ1-3 TRBV7-2 TRBD1 CASSLDSGGGNTIYF TGTGCCAGCAGCTTAGACTCAGGGGGAGGAAACACCATATATTTT
NA TRBJ2-7 TRBV7-2 NA CASSLGRGYEQYF TGTGCCAGCAGCTTAGGGCGGGGCTACGAGCAGTACTTC
NA TRBJ2-5 TRBV11-2 NA CASTTGPQETQYF TGTGCCAGCACCACAGGACCTCAAGAGACCCAGTACTTC
NA TRBJ2-1 TRBV11-2 NA CASSPGVNEQFF TGTGCCAGCAGCCCCGGAGTGAATGAGCAGTTCTTC
NA TRBJ2-7 TRBV7-9 NA CASSFTSTRRYF TGTGCCAGCAGCTTTACCTCGACTCGGAGGTACTTC
NA TRBJ2-4 TRBV6-5 NA CASSYEGSAKNIQYF TGTGCCAGCAGTTACGAGGGTTCAGCCAAAAACATTCAGTACTTC
NA TRBJ2-7 TRBV10-3 NA CAISEPWTVSYEQYF TGTGCCATCAGCGAACCTTGGACTGTCTCCTACGAGCAGTACTTC
NA TRBJ2-1 TRBV4-2 TRBD2 CASSRGLAQYNEQFF TGTGCCAGCAGTAGAGGACTAGCGCAATACAATGAGCAGTTCTTC
NA TRBJ2-7 TRBV4-1 TRBD1 CASSPGQGADYEQYF TGCGCCAGCAGTCCCGGACAGGGCGCGGACTACGAGCAGTACTTC
NA TRBJ2-7 TRBV7-8 NA CASSRTVLHSYEQYF TGTGCCAGCAGCCGGACAGTCCTCCACTCCTACGAGCAGTACTTC
few TRBJ2-2 TRBV7-9 NA CASSFARTVGELFF TGTGCCAGCAGTTTCGCCCGGACTGTCGGGGAGCTGTTTTTT
NA TRBJ2-1 TRBV7-3 NA CASSTGLPGIHEQFF TGTGCCAGCAGCACGGGACTTCCCGGGATACATGAGCAGTTCTTC
NA TRBJ1-6 TRBV9 TRBD1 CASSAGTGPNSPLHF TGTGCCAGCAGCGCCGGGACAGGGCCCAATTCACCCCTCCACTTT
NA TRBJ1-3 TRBV28 NA CASSGGGARNTIYF TGTGCCAGCAGTGGCGGTGGGGCCAGAAACACCATATATTTT
NA TRBJ2-3 TRBV24-1 TRBD2 CATSGGGVDTQYF TGTGCCACCAGCGGGGGGGGAGTGGATACGCAGTATTTT
NA TRBJ1-3 TRBV28 NA CASSPGGGLGNTIYF TGTGCCAGCAGCCCCGGGGGGGGCCTTGGGAACACCATATATTTT
NA TRBJ1-4 TRBV25-1 TRBD1 CASSEEVDRKLFF TGTGCCAGCAGTGAAGAGGTGGACAGGAAACTGTTTTTT
NA TRBJ1-3 TRBV3-1/TRBV3-2 NA CASSHGTTGLSGNTIYF TGTGCCAGCAGCCATGGGACGACAGGCCTCTCTGGAAACACCATATATTTT
NA TRBJ2-4 TRBV4-2 NA CASSQDMTSSGGNIQYF TGTGCCAGCAGCCAAGACATGACTAGTTCAGGGGGGAACATTCAGTACTTC
few TRBJ1-1 TRBV18 TRBD1 CASSPPGQGVGDTEAFF TGTGCCAGCTCACCTCCGGGACAGGGGGTTGGGGACACTGAAGCTTTCTTT
NA TRBJ2-7 TRBV6-5 TRBD1 CASRDGQGDPNEQYF TGTGCCAGCAGGGACGGACAGGGGGACCCTAACGAGCAGTACTTC
NA TRBJ2-5 TRBV4-2 NA CASSQDRDLETQYF TGTGCCAGCAGCCAAGATCGAGACTTGGAGACCCAGTACTTC
few TRBJ1-1 TRBV28 NA CASSPGLRGTEAFF TGTGCCAGCAGTCCCGGACTTCGGGGCACTGAAGCTTTCTTT
NA TRBJ2-2 TRBV27 NA CASSLAGTSNTGELFF TGTGCCAGCAGTTTAGCGGGGACTTCGAACACCGGGGAGCTGTTTTTT
NA TRBJ2-2 TRBV24-1 NA CATQTGPGELFF TGTGCCACCCAGACAGGCCCCGGGGAGCTGTTTTTT
NA TRBJ2-7 TRBV28 NA CASSLPLGAHEQYF TGTGCCAGCAGTTTACCCCTGGGGGCCCACGAGCAGTACTTC
NA TRBJ2-1 TRBV27 NA CASSLTDYNEQFF TGTGCCAGCAGTTTAACTGACTACAATGAGCAGTTCTTC
NA TRBJ1-1 TRBV28 TRBD1 CASSDWTGGETEAFF TGTGCCAGCAGTGACTGGACAGGGGGGGAGACTGAAGCTTTCTTT